These 7 T cell receptor beta chains were sequenced from one sample in a study of control samples from healthy donors and cancer patients. TCRdb's table, derived via immunoSEQ multiplex PCR, lists solely in-frame clones and lacks some. This table holds 160,000 or so clones, 85% to 95% found once. Sample: blood. The receptors shown here come from a woman in her thirties or forties in good health.

V and J are TRBV4-3 and TRBJ2-7; 7 bases line up with TRBD1. The CDR3 has 16 amino acids. The V and J ends lost 0 bases and 0 bases, in that order; junction bases with no gene match: 5. Per the germline V gene, CDR1 is LGHNA and CDR2 is YSLEER. CDR3 amino acids: CASSQDRTGLSYEQYF. DNA of the CDR3: TGCGCCAGCAGCCAAGATCGGACAGGTCTCTCCTACGAGCAGTACTTC.

This sequence joins TRBV7-3 and TRBJ2-7, with TRBD1 as a possible D gene (6 bases). V lost 5 bases to trimming and J lost 2 bases, with 10 bases between them. The CDR3 has 13 amino acids. Germline V gene lookup returns CDR1 SGHTA and CDR2 FQGTGA. The CDR3 DNA sequence: TGTGCCAGCAGCCCCACAGGGACCTACGAGCAGTACTTC. Translation: CASSPTGTYEQYF.

This clone was observed a handful of times. This CDR3 is also generated by other DNA sequences in the sample. V and J are TRBV6-2 or TRBV6-3 and TRBJ1-1; D is undetermined. The CDR3 has 14 residues. Germline V gene lookup returns CDR1 MNHEY and CDR2 SVGEGT. Trimming pared 3 bases from V and 0 bases from J, leaving 8 bases between. The CDR3 loop is CASSYSQMNTEAFF. In nucleotides, the CDR3 is TGTGCCAGCAGTTATTCACAGATGAACACTGAAGCTTTCTTT.

The chain employs TRBV6-5 and TRBJ1-5; D remains unclear. The V gene lost 7 bases and the J gene lost 0 bases, with 10 bases spanning the gap. This CDR3 spans 14 amino acids. Germline V gives CDR1 MNHEY, CDR2 SVGAGI. The CDR3 reads CASKSDGSNQPQHF. In DNA form, the CDR3 reads TGTGCCAGCAAATCGGACGGTAGCAATCAGCCCCAGCATTTT.

The chain recombines TRBV4-1 with TRBJ1-1; TRBD1 matches at 8 bases. This CDR3 is 16 amino acids long. Germline V gene sequence: CDR1 MGHRA, CDR2 YSYEKL. The V and J ends lost 2 bases and 0 bases, in that order; junction bases with no gene match: 5. CDR3: CASSQIGQGLNTEAFF. The CDR3 nucleotides read TGCGCCAGCAGCCAAATAGGACAGGGCTTGAACACTGAAGCTTTCTTT.

A single count supports this clone. The gene calls are TRBV18 and TRBJ1-4; a possible D gene is TRBD1 (6 bases). Germline loops: CDR1 KGHSH, CDR2 LQKENI. V was trimmed by 3 bases and J by 0 bases, leaving 14 bases between them. This CDR3 spans 17 amino acids. CDR3 sequence (DNA): TGTGCCAGCTCACCGATCTCGGGGGCTGCAACTAATGAAAAACTGTTTTTT. Translated: CASSPISGAATNEKLFF.

In its sample, this clone was seen once. The chain recombines TRBV6-4 with TRBJ1-1; D possibly corresponds to TRBD1 (5 bases). The length of the CDR3 is 13 residues. Deletions cut 6 bases from V and 2 bases from J, with 10 bases between. Germline CDR1 reads MRHNA; CDR2 reads SNTAGT. The CDR3 reads CASRVTANTEAFF. CDR3 bases: TGTGCCAGCAGGGTGACAGCAAACACTGAAGCTTTCTTT.